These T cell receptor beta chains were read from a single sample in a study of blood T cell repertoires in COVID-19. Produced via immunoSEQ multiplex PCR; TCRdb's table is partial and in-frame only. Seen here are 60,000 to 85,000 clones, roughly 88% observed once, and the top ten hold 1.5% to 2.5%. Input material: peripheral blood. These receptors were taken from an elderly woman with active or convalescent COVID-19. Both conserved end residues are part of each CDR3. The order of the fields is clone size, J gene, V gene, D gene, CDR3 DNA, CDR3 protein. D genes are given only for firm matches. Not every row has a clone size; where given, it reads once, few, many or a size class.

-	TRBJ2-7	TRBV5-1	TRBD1	TGCGCCAGCAGCTTGGGGACAGGTTACGAGCAGTACTTC	CASSLGTGYEQYF
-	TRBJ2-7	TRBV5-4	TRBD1	TGTGCCAGCAGCGGGGGACAGGGGGCCTCCTACGAGCAGTACTTC	CASSGGQGASYEQYF
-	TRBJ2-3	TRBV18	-	TGTGCCAGCTCACCAGGACTCCCAGATACGCAGTATTTT	CASSPGLPDTQYF
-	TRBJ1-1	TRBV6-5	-	TGTGCCAGCAGTTACGGGGGGGCGAGGCACACTGAAGCTTTCTTT	CASSYGGARHTEAFF
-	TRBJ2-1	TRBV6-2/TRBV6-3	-	TGTGCCAGCAGTTACTCTGGCGGAGGCAGCGAGCAGTTCTTC	CASSYSGGGSEQFF
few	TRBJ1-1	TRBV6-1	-	TGTGCCAGCAGTGAAACGGGAAACACTGAAGCTTTCTTT	CASSETGNTEAFF
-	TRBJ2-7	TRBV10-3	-	TGTGCCATCGGGGGACACGGAGGAAGGGGGTCGTACGAGCAGTACTTC	CAIGGHGGRGSYEQYF
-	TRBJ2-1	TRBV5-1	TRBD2	TGCGCCAGCAGCCCAGACGGGACTAAGAACAATGAGCAGTTCTTC	CASSPDGTKNNEQFF
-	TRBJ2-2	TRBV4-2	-	TGTGCCAGCAGCCAAGATCTAAGTGGGACTGCGAACACCGGGGAGCTGTTTTTT	CASSQDLSGTANTGELFF
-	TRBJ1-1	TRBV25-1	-	TGTGCCAGCAGTGTTTCGGGGGGGCAGACTGAAGCTTTCTTT	CASSVSGGQTEAFF
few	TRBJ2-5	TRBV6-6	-	TGTGCCAGCAGTTACGGAGGGTCCCAAGAGACCCAGTACTTC	CASSYGGSQETQYF
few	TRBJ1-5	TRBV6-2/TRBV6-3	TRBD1	TGTGCCAGCAGTCGACAGGGGGATAATCAGCCCCAGCATTTT	CASSRQGDNQPQHF
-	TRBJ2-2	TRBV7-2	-	TGTGCCAGCAGCTTCTACGGGGGAATCACCGGGGAGCTGTTTTTT	CASSFYGGITGELFF
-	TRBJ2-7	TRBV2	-	TGTGCCAGCAGAGAACAGGTTTACGAGCAGTACTTC	CASREQVYEQYF
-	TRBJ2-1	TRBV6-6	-	TGTGCCAGCAGTTACCCGGTGGCGGAATACAATGAGCAGTTCTTC	CASSYPVAEYNEQFF
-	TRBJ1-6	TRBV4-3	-	TGCGCCAGCAGCCAAGATGTGGGAGGGAGAGGTTCACCCCTCCACTTT	CASSQDVGGRGSPLHF
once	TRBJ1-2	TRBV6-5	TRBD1	TGTGCCAGCAGCGGACAGGGAGGGTATGGCTACACCTTC	CASSGQGGYGYTF
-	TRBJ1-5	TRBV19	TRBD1	TGTGCCAGTAGTAGGGGACAGGGGAGCCAGCCCCAGCATTTT	CASSRGQGSQPQHF
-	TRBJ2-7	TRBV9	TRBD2	TGTGCCAGCAGCGTAGACCTCCCGGGACTAGCGGGGCTCGAGCAGTACTTC	CASSVDLPGLAGLEQYF
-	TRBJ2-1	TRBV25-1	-	TGTGCCAGCAGTGACCGGGACATAAGCAATGAGCAGTTCTTC	CASSDRDISNEQFF
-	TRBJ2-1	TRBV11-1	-	TGTGCCAGCAGCCTGGGACTGAACAATGAGCAGTTCTTC	CASSLGLNNEQFF
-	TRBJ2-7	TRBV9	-	TGTGCCAGCAGCGTAGATTCAGGCTCCTACGAGCAGTACTTC	CASSVDSGSYEQYF
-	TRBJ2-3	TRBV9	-	TGTGCCAGCAGTGGGCGAAGCTCAGATACGCAGTATTTT	CASSGRSSDTQYF
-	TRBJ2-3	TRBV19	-	TGTGCCAGTACCCCTCTGGGGGGAGAGAGCACAGATACGCAGTATTTT	CASTPLGGESTDTQYF